This TCR beta chain was identified during a study of blood T cell repertoires in COVID-19. Clones were read by immunoSEQ multiplex PCR, and TCRdb kept only the in-frame ones, dropping some. The data show approximately 270,000 clones, roughly 89% seen once. In assigning cohorts, the study relied on participant-reported clinical history. The CDR3 consists of 14 residues. V lost 3 bases and J lost 1; bases outside the gene matches: 0. CDR1 and CDR2 from the germline V gene are MNHNS and SASEGT. The V call is TRBV6-1, the J call TRBJ2-4; 7 nucleotides align to TRBD2. This TCR was sampled from a woman between 55 and 75 years old who had recovered from COVID-19. Sequencing input: PBMCs or T cells enriched from blood (not recorded which). The CDR3 DNA follows: TGTGCCAGCAGTGAGGGGGGGGCCAAAAACATTCAGTACTTC. Encoded protein: CASSEGGAKNIQYF.